This TCR beta chain was sequenced during a study of T cells in Graves' hyperthyroidism and ophthalmopathy. General study points: Model output signaled ophthalmopathy a median roughly 6 months ahead of onset.

Germline CDR1 is SGHVS and CDR2 is FNYEAQ. With 1 base clipped from V and 5 bases from J, the junction kept 5 bases outside the gene matches. The length of the CDR3 is 16 residues. A note on this clonotype: Its antigen is as yet unknown.

RNA transcripts yielded amplified TCR beta CDR3 regions. HTBI primers were used for first-round RT-PCR of the TCR CDR3. Via MiXCR, TCRdb re-called the multiplex PCR reads, giving one row per CDR3 protein. This sample has hundreds of thousands of distinct CDR3 sequences, with just under 20% found just once. The V call is TRBV7-6, the J call TRBJ1-4; 9 bases map to TRBD1. Sequencing used blood. The TCR sequence derives from a man aged 40-50 years with Graves' ophthalmopathy. The CDR3 DNA follows: TGTGCCAGCAGCTTAGACGGGGGGACAGGGAATGAAAAACTGTTTTTT. Protein sequence: CASSLDGGTGNEKLFF.